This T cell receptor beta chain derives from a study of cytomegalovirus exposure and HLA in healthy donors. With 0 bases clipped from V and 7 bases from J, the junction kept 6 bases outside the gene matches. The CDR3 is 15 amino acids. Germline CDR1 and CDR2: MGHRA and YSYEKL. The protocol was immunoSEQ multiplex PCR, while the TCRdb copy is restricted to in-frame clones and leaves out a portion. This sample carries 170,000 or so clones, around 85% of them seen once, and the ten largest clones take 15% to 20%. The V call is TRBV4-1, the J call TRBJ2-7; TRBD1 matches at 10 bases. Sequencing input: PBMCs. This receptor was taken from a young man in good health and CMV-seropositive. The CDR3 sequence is CASSQESGQGVEQYF. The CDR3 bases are TGCGCCAGCAGCCAAGAAAGCGGACAGGGGGTAGAGCAGTACTTC.